This T cell receptor beta chain was found in a study of blood T cell repertoires in COVID-19. At the level of the study: PBMCs, B-cell-depleted T cells, or T cells provided the cDNA or gDNA that made up the material.

Original processing notes: Amplified reference gene primers provided the basis for estimating nucleated cell counts. Only in-frame clones appear in the TCRdb table, and some are missing; sequencing was by immunoSEQ multiplex PCR. V, J and clone size reflect that table, while D and trimming were determined from the DNA. This sample has 270,000 or so clones, with 89% found just once. Between the trimmed V and J ends, which lost 1 base and 4 bases, there was a span of 8 bases. The CDR3 length is 13 residues. CDR1 is GTSNPN and CDR2 is SVGIG in the germline V gene (reference sequence). Sequencing was done on a sample of peripheral blood. The receptor was isolated from a woman in her 40s who had recovered from COVID-19. This chain connects TRBV30 to TRBJ1-5, with D hard to call. CDR3 amino acids: CAWSDGVNQPQHF. Written as DNA, the CDR3 is TGTGCCTGGAGTGACGGGGTGAATCAGCCCCAGCATTTT.